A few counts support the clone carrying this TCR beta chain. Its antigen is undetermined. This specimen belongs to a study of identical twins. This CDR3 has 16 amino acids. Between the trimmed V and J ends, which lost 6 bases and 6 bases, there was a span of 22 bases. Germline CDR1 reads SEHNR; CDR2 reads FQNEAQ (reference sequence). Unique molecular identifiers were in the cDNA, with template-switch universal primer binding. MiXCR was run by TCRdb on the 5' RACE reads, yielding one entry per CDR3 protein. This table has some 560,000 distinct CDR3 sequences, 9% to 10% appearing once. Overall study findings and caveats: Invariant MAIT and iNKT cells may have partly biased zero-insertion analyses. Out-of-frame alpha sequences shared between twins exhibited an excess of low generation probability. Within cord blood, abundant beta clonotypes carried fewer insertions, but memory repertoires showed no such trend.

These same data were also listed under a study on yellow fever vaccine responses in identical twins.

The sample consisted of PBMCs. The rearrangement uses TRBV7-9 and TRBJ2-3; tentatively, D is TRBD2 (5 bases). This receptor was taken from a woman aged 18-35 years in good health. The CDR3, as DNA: TGTGCCAGCAGACCATTAGAGCGGTCACTTTCGGATACGCAGTATTTT. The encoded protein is CASRPLERSLSDTQYF. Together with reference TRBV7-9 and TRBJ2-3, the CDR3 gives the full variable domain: DTGVSQNPRHKITKRGQNVTFRCDPISEHNRLYWYRQTLGQGPEFLTYFQNEAQLEKSRLLSDRFSAERPKGSFSTLEIQRTEQGDSAMYLCASRPLERSLSDTQYFGPGTRLTVL.